This T cell receptor beta chain was recovered during a study of OX40 agonist ivuxolimab in advanced cancers. J lost 4 bases, V lost 1 base, and 12 bases had no gene match. Germline CDR1 reads SSHAT; CDR2 reads FNYEAQ (reference sequence). This CDR3 is built from 17 residues. Measured with immunoSEQ multiplex PCR; TCRdb has only the in-frame clones, and not every one. The repertoire holds about 27,000 clones, with roughly 89% as singletons. The TCR sequence derives from an adult with an advanced solid tumor such as melanoma, head and neck, liver or kidney cancer. The input for sequencing was CD4+ or CD8+ T cells sorted from blood, taken in a trial of the OX40 agonist ivuxolimab. The J gene is TRBJ2-5, the V gene TRBV7-7; 7 nucleotides line up with TRBD1. The CDR3 DNA follows: TGTGCCAGCAGCTTAGGCCCGACGGGACAGTGGGGAGAGACCCAGTACTTC. It codes for CASSLGPTGQWGETQYF.